The 2 T cell receptor beta chains given below trace back to one sample, sequenced in a study of CD8 T cells in Susac syndrome. Reverse transcription of roughly 0.45 to 1 ug RNA used random hexamers. Using its own MiXCR run on the immunoSEQ multiplex PCR reads, TCRdb lists one record per CDR3 protein. The data show about 240,000 distinct CDR3 sequences, 90% to 96% seen once. Sequencing used CD4+ T cells from PBMCs. These receptors were taken from a human donor with Susac syndrome.

The chain recombines TRBV20-1 with TRBJ2-1, with TRBD1 identical over 8 bases. Germline V gene lookup returns CDR1 DFQATT and CDR2 SNEGSKA (reference sequence). The ends lost 5 bases at V and 7 bases at J; junction bases unmatched: 10. The CDR3 runs to 14 residues. The CDR3 sequence: CSASDRGETNEQFF. The CDR3 bases are TGCAGTGCTTCAGACAGGGGTGAAACAAATGAGCAGTTCTTC.

The gene calls are TRBV9 and TRBJ1-2; D may be TRBD1 (6 bases). This CDR3 contains 14 residues. CDR1 and CDR2 (germline): SGDLS, YYNGEE. The V gene lost 0 bases and the J gene lost 8 bases, with 14 bases spanning the gap. This CDR3 reads CASSVATTGGGYTF. CDR3 nucleotide sequence: TGTGCCAGCAGCGTAGCTACGACAGGAGGGGGCTACACCTTC.